The rows below give T cell receptor beta chains drawn from one sample of a study of shared clonotypes between healthy human individuals. Assay used: immunoSEQ multiplex PCR; TCRdb lists only in-frame clones, some missing. Among about 2.1 million clones listed, about 93% were seen once. The material sequenced was naive CD8+ T cells from PBMCs. The source is a young man in good health. Some clones in this sample may be carry-over from other donors' samples. Both conserved end residues are part of each CDR3. A D gene is named only where the DNA matches it firmly. Some rows mark clone size as missing; the rest say once, few, many or name a class of expanded clone.

- - TRBJ2-7 TRBV9 15 CASSPGRSSSYEQYF TGTGCCAGCAGCCCGGGACGGTCCAGCTCCTACGAGCAGTACTTC
- TRBD1 TRBJ2-7 TRBV27 18 CASSLAWVRTGVPYEQYF TGTGCCAGCAGTTTAGCCTGGGTACGGACAGGGGTTCCCTACGAGCAGTACTTC
once TRBD2 TRBJ2-3 TRBV5-5 18 CASSLPQTRAGNTDTQYF TGTGCCAGCAGCTTGCCCCAAACCCGAGCGGGGAACACAGATACGCAGTATTTT
- - TRBJ2-4 TRBV27 15 CASSVRLGPWNIQYF TGTGCCAGCAGTGTCAGACTTGGGCCTTGGAACATTCAGTACTTC
- - TRBJ2-1 TRBV4-3 17 CASSQDKGTFLGHEQFF TGCGCCAGCAGCCAAGATAAAGGGACTTTTTTGGGCCATGAGCAGTTCTTC
- TRBD2 TRBJ2-3 TRBV5-1 17 CASSLNGLAGFTDTQYF TGCGCCAGCAGCTTAAACGGACTAGCGGGTTTCACAGATACGCAGTATTTT
- - TRBJ1-1 TRBV28 12 CASSSWGSEAFF TGTGCCAGCAGTTCGTGGGGGTCTGAAGCTTTCTTT
few - TRBJ2-1 TRBV20-1 11 CSARAHNEQFF TGCAGTGCTAGGGCCCACAATGAGCAGTTCTTC
- - TRBJ2-7 TRBV27 13 CASSALGAYEQYF TGTGCCAGCAGTGCTCTCGGGGCCTACGAGCAGTACTTC
- TRBD2 TRBJ2-7 TRBV7-8 15 CASSQRGGGWYEQYF TGTGCCAGCAGCCAACGCGGGGGGGGTTGGTACGAGCAGTACTTC
- TRBD1 TRBJ1-4 TRBV28 18 CASSSLPGQGLTNEKLFF TGTGCCAGCAGTTCGTTACCGGGACAGGGGTTGACTAATGAAAAACTGTTTTTT
- TRBD2 TRBJ2-1 TRBV14 16 CASSQIAGGPSNEQFF TGTGCCAGCAGCCAGATAGCGGGAGGGCCTTCCAATGAGCAGTTCTTC
- - TRBJ2-7 TRBV11-2 11 CASSLDRDPEF TGTGCCAGCAGCTTAGATAGGGACCCCGAGTTC
- - TRBJ2-7 TRBV14 13 CASSWTHRVEQYF TGTGCCAGCAGCTGGACTCATCGGGTGGAGCAGTACTTC
once TRBD2 TRBJ2-5 TRBV25-1 15 CASSRTSGKRETQYF TGTGCCAGCAGTAGGACTAGCGGGAAGAGGGAGACCCAGTACTTC
- - TRBJ1-4 TRBV15 15 CATSRIPTDGEKLFF TGTGCCACCAGCAGAATCCCCACAGACGGTGAAAAACTGTTTTTT
- - TRBJ2-1 TRBV7-9 13 CASSDRGWEEQFF TGTGCCAGCAGCGATCGGGGTTGGGAGGAGCAGTTCTTC
- - TRBJ2-7 TRBV30 14 CAWSARVSSYEQYF TGTGCCTGGAGTGCCAGGGTTTCCTCCTACGAGCAGTACTTC
- TRBD2 TRBJ2-1 TRBV27 13 CASTPAGDVEQFF TGTGCCAGCACCCCAGCGGGAGACGTTGAGCAGTTCTTC
- - TRBJ2-1 TRBV4-1 13 CASSQGDSLYQFF -
- - TRBJ1-3 TRBV2 16 CASSGTGRSSGNTIYF TGTGCCAGCAGTGGTACTGGACGGAGCTCTGGAAACACCATATATTTT
- - TRBJ1-1 TRBV6-5 11 CASTYDREAFF TGTGCCAGCACTTATGACAGGGAAGCTTTCTTT
once - TRBJ2-2 TRBV12-5 18 CASGSGPGGPKDTGELFF TGTGCTAGTGGTTCCGGCCCAGGGGGGCCAAAGGACACCGGGGAGCTGTTTTTT
- - TRBJ1-5 TRBV28 13 CASSPRGNQPQHF TGTGCCAGCAGCCCGAGGGGCAATCAGCCCCAGCATTTT
- - TRBJ1-2 TRBV27 14 CASSPLGGGGEGTF TGTGCCAGCAGCCCCCTCGGGGGCGGGGGGGAGGGCACCTTC
- - TRBJ1-3 TRBV23-1 15 CARPPTAAPGNTIYF TGCGCCAGGCCCCCCACCGCCGCTCCCGGAAACACCATATATTTT
- - TRBJ1-4 TRBV18 14 CASSPGRVNEKLFF TGTGCCAGCTCACCCGGCAGGGTTAATGAAAAACTGTTTTTT
- - TRBJ2-1 TRBV4-3 16 CASSQGEGWSYNEQFF TGCGCCAGCAGCCAAGGTGAAGGGTGGTCCTACAATGAGCAGTTCTTC
few TRBD2 TRBJ2-7 TRBV28 16 CASSLVYAGASYEQYF TGTGCCAGCAGTTTAGTTTATGCGGGAGCTTCCTACGAGCAGTACTTC